This paragraph covers one T cell receptor beta chain sequence. Profiling relied on immunoSEQ multiplex PCR, and the TCRdb table lists in-frame clones only, not all of them. Of about 110,000 clones detected, around nine tenths appear once; the ten largest clones hold about 2.6%. The data were taken from a study of T cell responses to AZD1222 COVID-19 vaccine. The source material was peripheral blood, sampled 28 days after the second AZD1222 dose. The sequence derives from an adult who received the AZD1222 COVID-19 vaccine.

This CDR3 is CASSTTGANEKLFF. In nucleotides, the CDR3 is TGTGCCAGCAGTACGACGGGAGCTAATGAAAAACTGTTTTTT. The rearrangement links TRBV6-5 to TRBJ1-4; D not certain. V lost 5 bases and J lost 3, with 10 bases in between. Germline CDR1 and CDR2: MNHEY and SVGAGI. The CDR3 sequence is 14 residues long.